This TCR beta chain was observed in a study of long-term antiretroviral therapy in people with HIV. Study results and limitations: Clones that had undergone expansion before ART prevailed in the repertoire throughout all time points. When set beside controls, HIV repertoires had CDR3 length ranges that were narrower.

This CDR3 comprises 17 residues. Germline CDR1 and CDR2: MDHEN and SYDVKM. J gave up 4 bases and V 6 bases, and 11 bases lay outside the gene matches. Version v3.0 of the immunoSEQ assay ran at survey level. Produced via immunoSEQ multiplex PCR; TCRdb's table is partial and in-frame only. The table includes some 15,000 clones, 65% to 90% detected once. Note on this clone: Its antigen is undetermined.

The source was unsorted PBMCs, collected 0.4 years after starting antiretroviral therapy. The TCR was taken from a man aged 30-40 years with HIV. J is TRBJ2-2 and V is TRBV28, with 10 positions matching TRBD2. The CDR3 reads CASRRTKRGGGTGELFF. In DNA, the CDR3 is TGTGCCAGCAGGAGGACTAAGCGGGGGGGAGGCACCGGGGAGCTGTTTTTT.